This T cell receptor beta chain was sequenced in a study of T cells after yellow fever vaccination. V gave up 5 bases and J gave up 7 bases, with 9 bases separating them. The CDR3 extends over 12 amino acids. CDR1 and CDR2 from the germline V gene are SGHVS and FQNEAQ. This clonotype was seen only a few times. Template switching by 5'RACE produced TCR cDNA, adding a universal primer site and UMIs. One entry per CDR3 protein results from TCRdb running MiXCR on the 5' RACE reads. The sample lists roughly 250,000 distinct CDR3 sequences, approximately 12% occurring once. This sequence joins TRBV7-8 and TRBJ2-1, with no clear D. Sequencing used CD4+ T cells sorted from PBMCs, obtained 45 days after the yellow fever booster vaccination. The TCR comes from a man in his thirties or forties who received the YFV17D yellow fever vaccine. DNA of the CDR3: TGTGCCAGCAGCCGAACTTGGAATGAGCAGTTCTTC. Protein product: CASSRTWNEQFF.